Listed below are T cell receptor beta chains from one sample, sequenced in a study of OX40 agonist ivuxolimab in advanced cancers. TCRdb's copy holds only in-frame clones and misses some; the assay was immunoSEQ multiplex PCR. The sample holds tens of thousands of clones, more than 75% seen once. The source material was CD4+ or CD8+ T cells sorted from blood, sampled in a trial of the OX40 agonist ivuxolimab. The source is an adult with an advanced solid tumor such as melanoma, head and neck, liver or kidney cancer. The CDR3 runs from the conserved cysteine through the conserved F or W. The order of the fields is D gene, J gene, V gene, clone size, CDR3 protein, CDR3 DNA. The D gene is left open where the match is weak. Not all rows give a size; the values are once, few, many and, for expanded clones, a class.

D: -; J: TRBJ2-2; V: TRBV7-2; size: -; CDR3: CASSLQRYTGELFF; DNA: TGTGCCAGCAGCTTACAGCGGTACACCGGGGAGCTGTTTTTT
D: TRBD2; J: TRBJ2-1; V: TRBV5-1; size: -; CDR3: CASSLDPTSRGEQFF; DNA: TGCGCCAGCAGCTTGGACCCGACTAGCCGGGGTGAGCAGTTCTTC
D: -; J: TRBJ1-2; V: TRBV6-1; size: -; CDR3: CASSEAFGTNYGYTF; DNA: TGTGCCAGCAGTGAAGCCTTCGGGACAAACTATGGCTACACCTTC
D: -; J: TRBJ2-5; V: TRBV6-5; size: -; CDR3: CASSLGWQGGETQYF; DNA: TGTGCCAGCAGCCTCGGGTGGCAGGGAGGAGAGACCCAGTACTTC
D: TRBD1; J: TRBJ2-7; V: TRBV6-5; size: -; CDR3: CASSHGQVTYEQYF; DNA: TGTGCCAGCAGTCACGGACAGGTAACCTACGAGCAGTACTTC
D: -; J: TRBJ1-1; V: TRBV5-4; size: -; CDR3: CASSLNTEAFF; DNA: TGTGCCAGCAGCTTGAACACTGAAGCTTTCTTT
D: -; J: TRBJ2-7; V: TRBV5-4; size: -; CDR3: CASSSYRLDSHDEQYF; DNA: TGTGCCAGCAGCTCCTACCGACTCGACAGCCACGACGAGCAGTACTTC
D: -; J: TRBJ1-1; V: TRBV5-4; size: -; CDR3: CASSLERGGGNTEAFF; DNA: TGTGCCAGCAGCTTGGAAAGGGGCGGTGGGAACACTGAAGCTTTCTTT
D: -; J: TRBJ2-1; V: TRBV2; size: -; CDR3: CASSDSAGGMSNEQFF; DNA: TGTGCCAGCAGTGATAGTGCCGGGGGTATGTCCAATGAGCAGTTCTTC
D: -; J: TRBJ2-7; V: TRBV10-1; size: few; CDR3: CASSDPGHYEQYF; DNA: TGCGCCAGCAGTGATCCGGGCCACTACGAGCAGTACTTC
D: TRBD1; J: TRBJ2-1; V: TRBV5-1; size: -; CDR3: CASSLRPGQKDNEQFF; DNA: TGCGCCAGCAGCTTGCGACCGGGACAGAAAGACAATGAGCAGTTCTTC
D: TRBD2; J: TRBJ2-1; V: TRBV5-1; size: -; CDR3: CASSLGTSGRSNEQFF; DNA: TGCGCCAGCAGCCTGGGGACTAGCGGGAGAAGCAATGAGCAGTTCTTC
D: TRBD2; J: TRBJ2-3; V: TRBV5-1; size: -; CDR3: CASSLWTSGGNIDTQYF; DNA: TGCGCCAGCAGCTTGTGGACTAGCGGGGGGAATATAGATACGCAGTATTTT
D: -; J: TRBJ2-1; V: TRBV27; size: -; CDR3: CASNNRVRPYNEQFF; DNA: TGTGCCAGCAACAACAGGGTTCGCCCCTACAATGAGCAGTTCTTC
D: -; J: TRBJ1-1; V: TRBV6-5; size: -; CDR3: CASSYGRGTEAFF; DNA: TGTGCCAGCAGTTACGGACGGGGGACTGAAGCTTTCTTT
D: -; J: TRBJ2-2; V: TRBV5-4; size: -; CDR3: CASSLGSGIGELFF; DNA: TGTGCCAGCAGCTTGGGATCGGGGATCGGGGAGCTGTTTTTT
D: -; J: TRBJ2-3; V: TRBV7-2; size: -; CDR3: CASRQTGARWVGTDTQYF; DNA: TGTGCCAGCAGACAAACGGGGGCTAGATGGGTTGGCACAGATACGCAGTATTTT
D: -; J: TRBJ1-4; V: TRBV30; size: -; CDR3: CAWTGQNEKLFF; DNA: TGTGCCTGGACAGGGCAGAATGAAAAACTGTTTTTT
D: TRBD1; J: TRBJ1-4; V: TRBV5-1; size: once; CDR3: CASSLTGALSNEKLFF; DNA: TGCGCCAGCAGCTTGACAGGGGCCCTCAGTAATGAAAAACTGTTTTTT
D: TRBD1; J: TRBJ2-2; V: TRBV2; size: -; CDR3: CASVNPGQGAGELFF; DNA: TGTGCCAGCGTTAACCCGGGACAGGGGGCCGGGGAGCTGTTTTTT
D: -; J: TRBJ2-7; V: TRBV5-5; size: -; CDR3: CASSLLSGLAYEQYF; DNA: TGTGCCAGCAGCTTGTTGTCAGGGCTAGCCTACGAGCAGTACTTC
D: TRBD1; J: TRBJ2-5; V: TRBV2; size: -; CDR3: CASSKTGTGNTQYF; DNA: TGTGCCAGCAGTAAAACCGGGACAGGGAACACCCAGTACTTC
D: -; J: TRBJ2-6; V: TRBV19; size: -; CDR3: CASRVSGANVLTF; DNA: TGTGCCAGTAGGGTCTCTGGGGCCAACGTCCTGACTTTC
D: -; J: TRBJ2-1; V: TRBV19; size: -; CDR3: CASSISLIKEQFF; DNA: TGTGCCAGTAGTATAAGTCTGATCAAGGAGCAGTTCTTC
D: -; J: TRBJ1-1; V: TRBV5-1; size: -; CDR3: CASSLRQGNTEAFF; DNA: TGCGCCAGCAGCTTGCGGCAGGGGAACACTGAAGCTTTCTTT
D: TRBD1; J: TRBJ1-4; V: TRBV4-3; size: -; CDR3: CASSQDQGAANEKLFF; DNA: TGCGCCAGCAGCCAAGACCAGGGGGCGGCTAATGAAAAACTGTTTTTT
D: TRBD2; J: TRBJ2-2; V: TRBV12-5; size: -; CDR3: CASGLGLGLAGPWGTGELFF; DNA: TGTGCTAGTGGCTTGGGGCTCGGACTAGCGGGGCCCTGGGGCACCGGGGAGCTGTTTTTT
D: TRBD2; J: TRBJ2-3; V: TRBV7-2; size: -; CDR3: CASSFAAGGVDTQYF; DNA: TGTGCCAGCAGCTTCGCGGCTGGGGGGGTAGATACGCAGTATTTT
D: TRBD1; J: TRBJ2-7; V: TRBV5-6; size: -; CDR3: CASSLMGQGAAYEQYF; DNA: TGTGCCAGCAGCTTGATGGGACAGGGGGCGGCTTACGAGCAGTACTTC
D: -; J: TRBJ2-3; V: TRBV5-1; size: -; CDR3: CASSLAGAPGTQYF; DNA: TGCGCCAGCAGCTTGGCGGGGGCGCCCGGTACGCAGTATTTT
D: TRBD2; J: TRBJ2-5; V: TRBV12-5; size: -; CDR3: CASGPRGGYQETQYF; DNA: TGTGCTAGTGGTCCCCGGGGGGGGTACCAAGAGACCCAGTACTTC
D: TRBD2; J: TRBJ2-1; V: TRBV4-1; size: -; CDR3: CASGLAGGDNEQFF; DNA: TGCGCCAGCGGACTAGCGGGCGGGGACAATGAGCAGTTCTTC
D: -; J: TRBJ1-2; V: TRBV7-8; size: once; CDR3: CASSPGGVYGYTF; DNA: TGTGCCAGCAGCCCCGGGGGCGTATATGGCTACACCTTC
D: TRBD2; J: TRBJ2-3; V: TRBV11-2; size: once; CDR3: CASSLGGGSITQYF; DNA: TGTGCCAGCAGCTTGGGCGGGGGGTCCATTACGCAGTATTTT
D: -; J: TRBJ2-2; V: TRBV19; size: -; CDR3: CASSLMAVTGELFF; DNA: TGTGCCAGTAGTCTGATGGCCGTCACCGGGGAGCTGTTTTTT
D: -; J: TRBJ1-2; V: TRBV19; size: -; CDR3: CASSMRDYGYTF; DNA: TGTGCCAGTAGTATGAGGGACTATGGCTACACCTTC
D: -; J: TRBJ2-7; V: TRBV12-1; size: -; CDR3: CASSPDSEGQDGSEQYF; DNA: TGTGCCAGCAGCCCGGACAGCGAGGGGCAGGATGGAAGCGAGCAGTACTTC
D: TRBD1; J: TRBJ1-2; V: TRBV6-5; size: -; CDR3: CASSDRDRDSYTF; DNA: TGTGCCAGCAGTGACCGGGACAGGGATAGCTACACCTTC
D: -; J: TRBJ2-1; V: TRBV11-2; size: -; CDR3: CASSRGSGSSYNEQFF; DNA: TGTGCCAGCAGCCGAGGGAGTGGGAGCTCCTACAATGAGCAGTTCTTC
D: -; J: TRBJ1-5; V: TRBV18; size: -; CDR3: CASSLAQGSNQPQHF; DNA: TGTGCCAGCTCACTCGCACAGGGAAGCAATCAGCCCCAGCATTTT
D: -; J: TRBJ2-2; V: TRBV13; size: -; CDR3: CASSRQGGRIGELFF; DNA: TGTGCCAGCAGTCGTCAAGGGGGTCGGATCGGGGAGCTGTTTTTT
D: TRBD1; J: TRBJ1-5; V: TRBV6-5; size: -; CDR3: CASMTQGNQPQHF; DNA: TGTGCCAGCATGACACAGGGGAATCAGCCCCAGCATTTT
D: TRBD2; J: TRBJ2-3; V: TRBV5-1; size: -; CDR3: CASRPGLPSTDTQYF; DNA: TGCGCCAGCCGGCCGGGACTACCAAGCACAGATACGCAGTATTTT